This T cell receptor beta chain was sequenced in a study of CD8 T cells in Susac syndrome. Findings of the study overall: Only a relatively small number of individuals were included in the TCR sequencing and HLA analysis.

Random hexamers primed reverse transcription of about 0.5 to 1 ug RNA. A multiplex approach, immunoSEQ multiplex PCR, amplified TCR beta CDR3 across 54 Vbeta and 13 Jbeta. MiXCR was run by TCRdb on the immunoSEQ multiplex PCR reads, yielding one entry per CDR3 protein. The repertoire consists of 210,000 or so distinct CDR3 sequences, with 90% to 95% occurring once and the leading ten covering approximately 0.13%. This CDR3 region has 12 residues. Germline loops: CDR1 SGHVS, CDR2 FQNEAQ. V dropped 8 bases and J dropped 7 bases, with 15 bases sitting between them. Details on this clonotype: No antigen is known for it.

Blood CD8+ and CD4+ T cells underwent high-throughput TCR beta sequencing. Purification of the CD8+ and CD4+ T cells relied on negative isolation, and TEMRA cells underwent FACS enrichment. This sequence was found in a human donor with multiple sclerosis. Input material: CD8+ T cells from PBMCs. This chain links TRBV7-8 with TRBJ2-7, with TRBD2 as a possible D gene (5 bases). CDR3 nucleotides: TGTGCCAGCCTCTCCGGGCCGGGAGAGCAGTACTTC. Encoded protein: CASLSGPGEQYF.